This T cell receptor (beta chain) emerged from a study of blood T cell repertoires in COVID-19. Profiling relied on immunoSEQ multiplex PCR, and the TCRdb table lists in-frame clones only, not all of them. The table lists about 240,000 clones, roughly 83% of them singletons. The V and J ends lost 3 bases and 3 bases respectively, with 8 bases between them. CDR3 length: 12 amino acids. The germline CDR1 and CDR2 sequences are DFQATT and SNEGSKA (reference sequence). V gene TRBV20-1 combines with J gene TRBJ2-5; maybe TRBD1 (5 bases). This receptor was identified in a man older than 75 with acute or convalescent COVID-19. Sequencing was carried out using peripheral blood. CDR3 region: CSASRQKETQYF. CDR3 DNA: TGCAGTGCTAGTCGACAGAAAGAGACCCAGTACTTC.